This TCR beta chain originates from a study of shared clonotypes between healthy human individuals. The data were produced by immunoSEQ multiplex PCR, yet TCRdb's version contains in-frame clones alone and is incomplete. The data hold about 2.3 million clones, with more than 85% observed a single time. CDR1 is SNHLY, CDR2 FYNNEI, per germline. This CDR3 comprises 13 residues. V lost 7 bases and J 7 bases, leaving 11 bases between the germline ends. This clone was observed a single time. Sequencing was done on a sample of naive CD4+ T cells from PBMCs. Sample subset: CD45RA+ positively selected. The TCR sequence derives from a man aged 18-30 years in good health. Some clones in this sample may be carry-over from other donors' samples. The chain couples TRBV2 to TRBJ1-6, with D possibly matching TRBD1 (5 bases). The CDR3 loop is CASTRDPNSPLHF. Here the CDR3 DNA reads TGTGCCAGCACCCGGGACCCCAATTCACCCCTCCACTTT.